Sequencing of this T cell receptor beta chain was carried out in a study of cytomegalovirus exposure and HLA in healthy donors (dated by TCRdb to between 2016 and 2019). Regarding the complete study: An earlier analysis of some 600 of the donors reported 276 Gb of sequence data and 95 million to 120 million unique TCR beta sequences obtained from some 200 million T cells. HLA typing covered class I and class II loci at four-digit resolution. Genome-wide SNP genotypes for about 60% of the roughly 700 donors were used in a later genetic analysis, which treated that subset as a discovery cohort. Besides the first cohort of roughly 700 subjects, a separate validation cohort made up of 90 to 150 different subjects was used. Donor age, sex, ethnicity and CMV serostatus were collected together with the repertoire data. Among 300 to 450 genotyped donors of the cohort, an average of roughly 240,000 unique TCR beta nucleotide sequences were sequenced per donor, around 20% of them non-productive. Rather than drawing on any new phenotypic data, the later analysis identified candidate immune exposures from TCR beta sequences and the way those sequences occurred across donors. To predict cytomegalovirus infection status, the study brought together high-throughput TCR immunosequencing, statistical association of individual TCRs with disease status, and machine learning. About 280 gigabases of sequencing data and 80 million or so unique TCR sequences were included in an early release covering about 700 HLA-typed donors. To study patterns of TCR occurrence, a later analysis re-analyzed previously published TCR beta repertoires from several hundred donors and added high-resolution HLA genotyping. Of the approximately 400 genotyped donors, 81% fell in the genetic ancestry cluster associated with self-reported Caucasian donors. The study was designed to test whether signatures of past pathogen exposure could be identified by cataloging public T cell receptors. Four or five DR-DQ haplotypes were handled as single units for association and clustering because linkage in the cohort was strong. The T cell repertoires of 670 or so subjects were profiled by immunosequencing and related to cytomegalovirus serostatus. The number of typed donors differed by locus: about 620-640 for A, B, C, DRB1 and DQB1; 500 to 550 for DQA1; approximately 610 for DPA1; and some 470 for DPB1. An earlier analysis of some 600 of the donors applied high-throughput TCR beta sequencing to assess whether each TCR beta V gene segment acted as functional or pseudogenic. Every repertoire in the discovery cohort had been generated on one and the same sequencing platform.

Comments on this clone: The antigen it recognizes is unknown. Base-call qualities are not available, and no considerably larger clone is one nucleotide away.

Study-wide conclusions, independent of this receptor: Because HLA typing was missing for some donors at each locus, association tests included only the typed subset. Cytomegalovirus status was reported to be diagnosed by the classifier with high specificity and sensitivity in both the original and validation cohorts. In vitro tests confirmed that three of the cytomegalovirus-associated TCR beta chains recognize cytomegalovirus antigens. Because counts were too low, roughly 16 rarely observed V segments, including chromosome 9 orphons, were left out of the earlier analysis of several hundred of the donors. The authors suggested that the approach could potentially be extended to other disease states and immunological phenotypes. Most CMV-associated TCR beta chains appeared to be HLA-restricted in a later analysis, and the HLA associations seemed to be driven largely by CMV exposure. A later analysis reported that several top co-occurrence clusters appeared linked to parvovirus B19, influenza, CMV and Epstein-Barr virus. Assigning TCR associations to individual alleles was difficult when HLA alleles, especially DR and DQ, strongly co-occurred. The study listed around 160 TCR beta chains as associated with cytomegalovirus. In a later analysis, HLA-associated TCR beta chains were found to be more clonally expanded and to have lower generation probabilities than equally common non-associated chains. In a later analysis, the rate of TCR association differed among HLA loci, with DRB1 alleles having the most associated TCRs and HLA-C alleles having the fewest. Most TCR sequences were observed very rarely across donors, whereas some public TCRs were present in many individuals. Linkage disequilibrium might explain the correlated functional status among segregating V segments, but an unknown experimental factor could not be ruled out. Broadly in line with IMGT annotations, most TCR beta V segments showed up in productive rearrangements about 87% or about 30% of the time in an earlier analysis of several hundred of the donors. Only TCR beta chains were sequenced in this cohort, and the absence of alpha or paired-chain data limited detectable features. A group of highly shared sequence variants was considered likely to be a technical artifact of the sequencing pipeline. The presence/absence analyses assumed that sequencing depth was roughly uniform across donors, and that assumption may not be true. V-gene and J-gene trimming of TCR beta chains was associated with a missense DCLRE1C variant in a later genetic analysis, and the association was replicated in an independent cohort. Compared with the roughly 700-donor mean, donors in an Asian-associated ancestry cluster had fewer N-insertions in productive TCRs, according to a later genetic analysis. A further reported finding was that TCR beta sequences accurately predicted the HLA-A and HLA-B alleles for most subjects in the first cohort. Some IMGT-functional V segments, including TRBV6-2 and TRBV6-3, could not be told apart with the 87-base-pair reads, so those segments were excluded. For the cohort, immune exposure information was limited to CMV serostatus. In a later analysis, around 17,000 TCR beta sequences were associated with specific HLA alleles at a false discovery rate of 0.05.

Libraries were built with the immunoSEQ multiplex PCR assay. For the multiplex PCR, a mixture combining 60 forward primers for TCR Vbeta segments and 13 reverse primers for TCR Jbeta segments was used. The CDR3 region of rearranged TCR beta genes was amplified from genomic DNA by a multiplex PCR assay. On the Illumina HiSeq System, the amplified TCR beta libraries were sequenced as 87-base-pair reads. The paper's processing steps were these. A later analysis tallied about 77 million unique TCR beta chains across the 650 to 750 repertoires, and approximately 12 million of those chains were shared by two or more donors. To remove PCR and sequencing errors, raw reads were error-corrected and collapsed into unique sequences using a nearest-neighbor algorithm that merged closely related sequences. V, D and J gene segments were assigned by aligning CDR3 sequences to IMGT reference sequences. For a sequence to be retained, at least a six-nucleotide match to both a V gene segment and a J gene segment was required. A rearrangement counted as productive if the CDR3 had no stop codons and remained in frame with V and J, and every other rearrangement counted as non-productive. Following IMGT convention, CDR3 was defined as the stretch from the second conserved V-encoded cysteine up to the conserved J-encoded phenylalanine. The earlier analysis of about 500 of the donors excluded sequences that lacked an unambiguous match to a single V gene segment. An earlier analysis of under 750 of the donors called V segments functional above 56.7% productive rearrangements and segregating when the between-donor standard deviation exceeded 5%. A statistical classification framework was built for diagnosing cytomegalovirus status from the catalog of TCR beta chain sequences. A later analysis assigned V and J genes by comparing TCR nucleotide sequences with IMGT/GENE-DB human TR gene sequences. Using the TCRdist pipeline, a later analysis assigned CDR3 sequences along with most-parsimonious VDJ recombination scenarios. A later analysis defined each TCR beta chain by its CDR3 amino acid sequence plus V-gene family, and excluded reads lacking a unique V-gene family. A later analysis removed 600 or so highly shared, low-generation-probability nucleotide sequences to deal with suspected cross-contamination and a sequencing artifact. For each public chain, a later analysis derived a clonal expansion index from normalized ranks of inferred template counts within each repertoire. Generation probabilities in a later analysis came from a VDJ recombination model fitted to out-of-frame rearrangements, and those results were checked against IGoR. A later analysis scored TCR-TCR, TCR-HLA and TCR-CMV co-occurrence with hypergeometric tests, applying a repertoire-size bias correction to TCR pairs. To estimate false discovery rates, a later analysis permuted the HLA or CMV assignments 20 times. In a later analysis, co-occurring TCRs were grouped using DBSCAN, with TCRdist sequence similarity added in when clustering inside HLA-allele-positive subsets. Co-occurrence clustering excluded repertoires with fewer than 30,000 or more than 120,000 public chains, plus five with anomalous nucleotide sharing. TCRdb mirrors the immuneACCESS table, restricted to in-frame sequences. Some clones are absent from its copies; in checked studies, under half trace to an unresolved V gene, and the reason for the others is unknown. D and trimming come from the DNA, and the V and J calls and clone size come from that table. For this sample the table gives approximately 150,000 clones, of which approximately 82% were detected only once. Jointly, the top ten make up 3% to 3.5% of the sample.

From cysteine to phenylalanine, the CDR3 is 14 amino acids long. CDR3 DNA only is kept here, 42 bases in frame from base 1. CDR1 is given as SGHRS and CDR2 as YFSETQ, both from the germline V gene. The trim is 5 bases for V and 2 bases for J, with a gap of 8 bases between the germline ends. The cohort was made up of about 610 healthy bone marrow donors. At the time of sampling, all cohort members were nominally healthy, though unrecorded immune exposures were likely present. The donor tested CMV seronegative, placing the donor among the 350 or so seronegative members of the cohort. A peripheral blood sample was collected from each donor, and TCR beta sequencing was performed on peripheral blood mononuclear cells. Genomic DNA extraction from the blood cell samples was performed with the Qiagen DNeasy Blood Extraction Kit.

The source of this sequence is a man aged 35 to 55 in good health and CMV-seronegative. What was sequenced was PBMCs. The chain joins TRBV5-1 to TRBJ2-6; the D gene is not confidently resolved. The CDR3 reads as follows: CASSERAGANVLTF. The DNA reads as follows: TGCGCCAGCAGTGAACGGGCTGGGGCCAACGTCCTGACTTTC.